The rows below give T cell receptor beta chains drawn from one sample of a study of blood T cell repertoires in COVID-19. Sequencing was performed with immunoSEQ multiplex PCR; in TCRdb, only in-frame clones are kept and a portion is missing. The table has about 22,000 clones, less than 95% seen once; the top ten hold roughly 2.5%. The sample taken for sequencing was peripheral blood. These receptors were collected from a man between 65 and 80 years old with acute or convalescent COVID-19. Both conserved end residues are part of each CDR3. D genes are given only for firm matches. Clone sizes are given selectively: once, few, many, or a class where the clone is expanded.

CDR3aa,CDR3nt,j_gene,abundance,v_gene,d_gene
CASSSLAGSTDTQYF,TGTGCCAGCTCGTCACTAGCGGGGTCTACAGATACGCAGTATTTT,TRBJ2-3,once,TRBV18,TRBD2
CAWLTGGSNSPLHF,TGTGCCTGGCTGACAGGGGGCTCTAATTCACCCCTCCACTTT,TRBJ1-6,once,TRBV30,TRBD1
CASSQGVLWGYTF,TGTGCCAGCAGCCAAGGTGTGCTATGGGGCTACACCTTC,TRBJ1-2,-,TRBV3-1/TRBV3-2,-
CASSLTGSSNQPQHF,TGCGCCAGCAGCTTGACGGGGAGTAGCAATCAGCCCCAGCATTTT,TRBJ1-5,-,TRBV5-1,-
CASSWTGMDTGELFF,TGCGCCAGCAGCTGGACGGGAATGGACACCGGGGAGCTGTTTTTT,TRBJ2-2,-,TRBV5-1,-
CASSIMSGGSNTQYF,TGTGCCAGTAGTATAATGTCGGGGGGCTCTAATACGCAGTATTTT,TRBJ2-3,-,TRBV19,-
CASSRTGPNYGYTF,TGTGCCAGCAGCCGAACAGGGCCGAACTATGGCTACACCTTC,TRBJ1-2,-,TRBV5-6,-
CASSSPSGGLRTQYF,TGTGCCAGCAGTAGTCCTAGCGGGGGCCTTCGTACGCAGTATTTT,TRBJ2-3,once,TRBV28,TRBD2
CAWSVSGVGGYTF,TGTGCCTGGAGTGTAAGCGGTGTCGGTGGCTACACCTTC,TRBJ1-2,-,TRBV30,-
CATSDLALTSTDTQYF,TGTGCCACCAGTGATTTGGCCCTCACTAGCACAGATACGCAGTATTTT,TRBJ2-3,-,TRBV24-1,-
CASTPGQHLYGYTF,TGTGCCAGTACCCCCGGACAGCATCTCTATGGCTACACCTTC,TRBJ1-2,-,TRBV19,-
CASSQEAGFGYTF,TGCGCCAGCAGCCAAGAGGCAGGGTTTGGCTACACCTTC,TRBJ1-2,-,TRBV4-3,-
CASSYSGNRGTDTQYF,TGTGCCAGCAGTTATTCAGGGAACAGGGGCACAGATACGCAGTATTTT,TRBJ2-3,-,TRBV6-5,-
CASSHSSGRVPDTQYF,TGTGCCAGCAGCCATAGTAGCGGGAGAGTCCCAGATACGCAGTATTTT,TRBJ2-3,-,TRBV16,TRBD2
CASSWGDRDSPLHF,TGCGCCAGCAGCTGGGGGGACAGGGATTCACCCCTCCACTTT,TRBJ1-6,-,TRBV5-1,TRBD1
CASSRKGGGQTYNYGYTF,TGTGCCAGCAGCCGTAAAGGCGGCGGACAGACATATAACTATGGCTACACCTTC,TRBJ1-2,-,TRBV7-9,-
CASSFTQGAYSGANVLTF,TGTGCCAGCAGCTTCACGCAGGGGGCCTACTCTGGGGCCAACGTCCTGACTTTC,TRBJ2-6,-,TRBV13,TRBD1
CATSDLKLAGNNEQFF,TGTGCCACCAGTGATTTGAAACTAGCGGGTAACAATGAGCAGTTCTTC,TRBJ2-1,-,TRBV24-1,TRBD2
CATRWTGGVGELFF,TGTGCCACCAGATGGACAGGGGGGGTGGGGGAGCTGTTTTTT,TRBJ2-2,-,TRBV6-5,TRBD1
CASSLEAAQNTGELFF,TGTGCCAGCAGTTTAGAGGCAGCACAAAACACCGGGGAGCTGTTTTTT,TRBJ2-2,-,TRBV28,-
CASREPGNSPLHF,TGTGCCAGCAGGGAGCCGGGAAATTCACCCCTCCACTTT,TRBJ1-6,-,TRBV28,-
CASSLGTSGRTDTQYF,TGTGCCAGCAGCTTGGGGACTAGCGGACGCACAGATACGCAGTATTTT,TRBJ2-3,-,TRBV5-5,TRBD2
CASSPGTLGTGELFF,TGCGCCAGCAGCCCAGGGACATTGGGCACCGGGGAGCTGTTTTTT,TRBJ2-2,once,TRBV4-1,-
CASSSPILGKETQYF,TGTGCCAGTAGTTCACCCATCCTAGGTAAAGAGACCCAGTACTTC,TRBJ2-5,-,TRBV19,-
CASLGTSVEQFF,TGTGCCTCTCTTGGGACTTCCGTGGAGCAGTTCTTC,TRBJ2-1,-,TRBV2,-
CASSWQMYNEQFF,TGTGCCAGCAGCTGGCAGATGTACAATGAGCAGTTCTTC,TRBJ2-1,-,TRBV7-8,-
CASSDFFGTGDSEQFF,TGTGCCAGCAGTGATTTTTTCGGGACAGGGGACAGTGAGCAGTTCTTC,TRBJ2-1,-,TRBV2,TRBD1
CASSPGTLTPSGNTIYF,TGTGCCAGCTCACCCGGGACACTGACCCCCTCTGGAAACACCATATATTTT,TRBJ1-3,-,TRBV18,-
CASSLRSERQKLFF,TGTGCCAGCAGCTTGCGGTCAGAGAGGCAAAAACTGTTTTTT,TRBJ1-4,once,TRBV5-6,-
CASSLTQGYEQYF,TGCGCCAGCAGCCTGACCCAGGGATACGAGCAGTACTTC,TRBJ2-7,-,TRBV4-3,-
CAAGASGTSYEQYF,TGTGCGGCGGGGGCTAGCGGGACCTCCTACGAGCAGTACTTC,TRBJ2-7,-,TRBV28,TRBD2
CASSLPLAAADNEQFF,TGTGCCAGCAGTCTGCCTCTAGCGGCGGCTGACAATGAGCAGTTCTTC,TRBJ2-1,-,TRBV28,TRBD2
CASRQDTSYNSPLHF,TGTGCCAGCAGACAAGACACCTCCTATAATTCACCCCTCCACTTT,TRBJ1-6,-,TRBV7-3,-
CASSSPPAYLAGGYQPQHF,TGTGCCAGCAGTTCACCTCCCGCGTACCTAGCAGGGGGTTATCAGCCCCAGCATTTT,TRBJ1-5,-,TRBV6-2/TRBV6-3,TRBD1
CASSLEQVGNTGELFF,TGTGCCAGCAGCTTGGAACAGGTTGGGAACACCGGGGAGCTGTTTTTT,TRBJ2-2,few,TRBV5-5,-
CASSSNQGLAKNIQYF,TGTGCCAGCAGCTCCAATCAGGGTCTAGCCAAAAACATTCAGTACTTC,TRBJ2-4,-,TRBV6-2/TRBV6-3,-
CASKIGDPDTEAFF,TGTGCCAGCAAGATCGGGGATCCGGACACTGAAGCTTTCTTT,TRBJ1-1,-,TRBV28,-
CSARRGTEQFF,TGCAGTGCGAGGAGAGGGACAGAGCAGTTCTTC,TRBJ2-1,-,TRBV20-1,-
CASSLDRVLNEQYF,TGTGCCAGCAGCTTAGACAGGGTACTAAACGAGCAGTACTTC,TRBJ2-7,-,TRBV11-2,-
CASSYSSGEQPQHF,TGTGCCAGCAGTTACTCATCAGGGGAGCAGCCCCAGCATTTT,TRBJ1-5,-,TRBV6-5,-
CASSLGIRGEKLFF,TGCGCCAGCAGCTTAGGCATACGGGGAGAAAAACTGTTTTTT,TRBJ1-4,once,TRBV5-1,-
CASRLEGGHQPQHF,TGTGCAAGTCGCTTAGAGGGGGGGCATCAGCCCCAGCATTTT,TRBJ1-5,-,TRBV12-2,-
CAISALSTDTEAFF,TGTGCCATCAGCGCTTTATCTACGGACACTGAAGCTTTCTTT,TRBJ1-1,-,TRBV10-3,-
CASSRRGLAGGVDGKNIQYF,TGCGCCAGCAGCCGGCGCGGACTAGCGGGAGGGGTAGACGGCAAAAACATTCAGTACTTC,TRBJ2-4,-,TRBV4-1,TRBD2
CASSGAGGTGSPLHF,TGTGCCAGCAGTGGTGCAGGGGGCACAGGTTCACCCCTCCACTTT,TRBJ1-6,-,TRBV2,TRBD1
CATSRYPRQGSYGYTF,TGTGCCACCAGCAGATACCCGAGACAGGGCTCCTATGGCTACACCTTC,TRBJ1-2,-,TRBV15,TRBD1
CASSQDRTGRQPQHF,TGCGCCAGCAGCCAAGATAGGACAGGGAGACAGCCCCAGCATTTT,TRBJ1-5,-,TRBV4-3,TRBD1
CASSQQGFHGYTF,TGTGCCAGCAGCCAACAGGGGTTCCATGGCTACACCTTC,TRBJ1-2,-,TRBV5-6,TRBD1
CARSNRDREWTSSYEQYF,TGTGCCAGAAGTAACCGGGACAGGGAGTGGACATCCTCCTACGAGCAGTACTTC,TRBJ2-7,-,TRBV28,TRBD1
CASSQRGGSYEQYF,TGTGCCAGCAGCCAACGGGGGGGGTCCTACGAGCAGTACTTC,TRBJ2-7,-,TRBV14,TRBD2
CASSPPRQGSSYGYTF,TGTGCCAGCTCACCCCCGAGACAGGGATCCTCCTATGGCTACACCTTC,TRBJ1-2,-,TRBV18,TRBD1
CASSRLDTGELFF,TGTGCCAGCAGCCGACTCGACACCGGGGAGCTGTTTTTT,TRBJ2-2,once,TRBV3-1/TRBV3-2,-
CASRTRWDTGELFF,TGTGCCAGCAGGACCAGGTGGGACACCGGGGAGCTGTTTTTT,TRBJ2-2,-,TRBV6-6,-
CASSSHSGLGTDTQYF,TGTGCCAGCAGCTCTCACAGCGGGCTAGGCACAGATACGCAGTATTTT,TRBJ2-3,-,TRBV11-2,-
CASSSDRVLLGDTEAFF,TGCGCCAGCAGCTCCGACAGGGTTTTATTAGGTGACACTGAAGCTTTCTTT,TRBJ1-1,-,TRBV5-1,TRBD1
CASSYSVRGPGEQYF,TGTGCCAGCAGTTACTCGGTCAGGGGGCCGGGCGAGCAGTACTTC,TRBJ2-7,-,TRBV6-5,TRBD1
CASSDHPRDSSEQYF,TGTGCCAGCAGCGACCACCCTCGGGACTCCTCCGAGCAGTACTTC,TRBJ2-7,-,TRBV9,-
CASSRKGGNTQYF,TGTGCCAGCAGCCGCAAAGGGGGAAATACGCAGTATTTT,TRBJ2-3,-,TRBV3-1/TRBV3-2,-